This T cell receptor (beta chain) was found in a study of T-cell memory formation after mild COVID-19 (dated by TCRdb to about 2021). With regard to the full study: TCR sequence clusters from the two donors were largely donor specific. In two donors, T-cell clones that expanded and contracted after mild COVID-19 were followed by sequencing TCRalpha and TCRbeta repertoires longitudinally. The cohort was made up of two young adult volunteers, one female and one male, who were previously healthy.

Results the study describes overall, beyond this receptor: Clones contracting from day 15 to 85 had balanced CD4/CD8 phenotypes, while a second wave expanding from day 15 to 37 was biased towards CD4+. Some responding clones were detected in pre-infection memory, which suggested that pre-existing cross-reactive memory T cells had joined the SARS-CoV-2 response. SARS-CoV-2 specificity of the second-wave clones peaking on day 37 was not confirmed. The study covered only two mild cases, and larger cohorts including severe cases with pre-infection samples were considered necessary. Contracting CD4+ clones appeared mostly in the CM and EM memory subsets, whereas CD8+ clones were enriched in EMRA.

PBMCs were isolated by Ficoll-Paque density gradient centrifugation. These reads were obtained on an Illumina NovaSeq 6000. TCRalpha and TCRbeta cDNA libraries were constructed by 5'RACE with constant-segment primers, with sample barcodes and unique molecular identifiers being introduced. RNA was extracted from every sample with Trizol reagent. The libraries were amplified in two PCR steps, and the second step added a second sample barcode and Illumina TruSeq adapters. The libraries were sequenced on an Illumina NovaSeq using 2 x 150 bp paired-end reads. The published analysis was carried out like this. With migec v1.2.7, reads were demultiplexed and then collapsed into UMI-guided consensus sequences. Using mixcr v2.1.11, UMI consensuses were aligned to TRA and TRB V and J templates and then assembled into clonotypes. A clonotype was counted as expanded or contracted only if both edgeR and NoisET called the change significant, with noise models trained on biological replicates. For edgeR calls, the cutoffs were a false discovery rate-adjusted p below 0.01 and a log2 fold-change threshold of 1. As an exploratory analysis of dynamics, max-normalized trajectories of the 1000 most abundant clonotypes were examined with PCA combined with hierarchical clustering. Separately sequenced CD4+ and CD8+ repertoires were used to assign the CD4 or CD8 phenotype of responding clones. TCRdb's own reprocessing of the public reads used fastp at Q25 and MiXCR and kept productive beta chains. Every distinct CDR3 protein forms one entry, paired with its most common genes and DNA. The V and J calls shown here were made by TCRdb, not taken from the authors' results. This sample lists over 300,000 distinct CDR3 sequences; roughly 19% were detected once. The leading ten clones occupy under 25% of the sample.

As concerns this clonotype: The antigen this receptor binds is unknown. Base qualities are not at hand, and no much larger clone is one base apart.

The receptor was isolated from a man aged 18 to 30 who had mild COVID-19 (a few samples of this study predate the infection). The sample titles of this study are shuffled in the database, so cell type and time point are left out; the donor was told from shared clones. Source material: PBMCs or a T cell subset sorted from them (not recorded which).

The DNA is as follows: TGCAGTGCTGCCCACCGGCTGGTGGGAGATACGCAGTATTTT. Its translation is CSAAHRLVGDTQYF. The chain joins TRBV20-1 to TRBJ2-3; no D gene call is confident. From a lookup of the germline V gene (reference sequence), CDR1 and CDR2 are DFQATT and SNEGSKA. The CDR3 runs 14 residues from the cysteine to the phenylalanine. Only the CDR3 DNA is retained, 42 bases long and in frame from the first base. Trimming costs V 5 bases and J 5 bases, and their ends lie 17 bases apart.